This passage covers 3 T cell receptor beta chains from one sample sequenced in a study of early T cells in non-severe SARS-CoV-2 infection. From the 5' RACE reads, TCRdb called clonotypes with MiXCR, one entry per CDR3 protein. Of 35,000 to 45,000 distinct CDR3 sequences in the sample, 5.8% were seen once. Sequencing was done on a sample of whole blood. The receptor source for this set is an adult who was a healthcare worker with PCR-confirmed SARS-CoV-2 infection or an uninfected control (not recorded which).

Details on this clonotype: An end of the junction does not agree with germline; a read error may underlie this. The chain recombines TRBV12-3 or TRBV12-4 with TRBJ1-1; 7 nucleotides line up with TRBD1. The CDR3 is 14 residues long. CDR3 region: CASTPRGGNTEALF. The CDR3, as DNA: TGTGCCAGCACCCCCAGGGGGGGGAACACTGAAGCTCTCTTT.

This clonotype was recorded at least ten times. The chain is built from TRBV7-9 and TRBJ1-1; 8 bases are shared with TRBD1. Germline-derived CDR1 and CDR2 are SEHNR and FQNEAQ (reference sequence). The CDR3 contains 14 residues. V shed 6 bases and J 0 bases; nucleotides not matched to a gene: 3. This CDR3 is CASSSRGLNTEAFF. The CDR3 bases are TGTGCCAGCAGTTCCAGGGGGCTGAACACTGAAGCTTTCTTT.

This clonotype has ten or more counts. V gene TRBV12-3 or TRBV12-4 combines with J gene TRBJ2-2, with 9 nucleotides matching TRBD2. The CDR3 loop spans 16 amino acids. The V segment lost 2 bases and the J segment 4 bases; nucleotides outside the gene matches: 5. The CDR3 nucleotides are TGTGCCAGCAGTTTAAGTCGCGGGAGGGCCACCGGGGAGCTGTTTTTT. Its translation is CASSLSRGRATGELFF.